This entry is about one T cell receptor (beta chain). This receptor's antigen is unknown. A much larger clone lies one base from this, so it may be a read error. Lacking the conserved final phenylalanine or tryptophan, this CDR3 likely reflects a read error. Hyperthyroidism patients were newly diagnosed, with disease duration under 2 months, and aged 18 to 65 years. Patients with uncontrolled infections, other autoimmune diseases, pregnancy or lactation were excluded. Diagnoses were established on the basis of clinical symptoms, serum thyroxine and TRAb, thyroid ultrasound, and orbital computed tomography. For progressor patients, blood was drawn at the first diagnosis of hyperthyroidism, before any ophthalmopathy symptoms had appeared. PBMCs were separated from roughly 9.3 ml of fresh peripheral blood using Ficoll-Paque density gradient centrifugation. Progressor patients were initially diagnosed with Graves' hyperthyroidism and developed ophthalmopathy during follow-up. Trizol reagent was used to extract total RNA, and RNA quality was then checked on an Agilent 2100 Bioanalyzer.

The germline ends are 3 bases apart after V is trimmed by 1 base and J by 0 bases. The CDR3 length is 12 residues, termini included. CDR3 DNA is the only sequence kept; it has 36 bases, read in frame from the first base. The germline V gene (reference sequence) sets CDR1 to DFQATT and CDR2 to SNEGSKA. The data are from a study of T cells in Graves' hyperthyroidism and ophthalmopathy (dated by TCRdb to between 2018 and 2020). Broadly, across the study: Peripheral blood was sampled at the time of initial diagnosis, prior to any treatment. To identify TCR V-J signatures that set the groups apart, the researchers used a discovery cohort of about a hundred patients, made up of around 42 with Graves' ophthalmopathy and 57 with stable Graves' hyperthyroidism. An independent validation cohort of around 19 hyperthyroidism patients and 15 or so patients who later progressed to ophthalmopathy tested prospective prediction of ophthalmopathy. For training and testing, the roughly 93 patients in the discovery cohort were randomly divided in a 7:3 ratio. In addition, the study compared T-cell repertoires in thyroid tissue and in blood from five or six Graves' hyperthyroidism patients. After blood sampling, hyperthyroidism patients were treated with methimazole at a starting dose of 30 mg daily, and ophthalmopathy patients were treated with high-dose intravenous methylprednisolone. TCR Vbeta CDR3 sequencing of 135 peripheral blood samples (around 45 ophthalmopathy, over 70 hyperthyroidism and roughly 17 progressor patients) is reported in the paper.

What the work shows at the level of the full study, not this receptor alone: Most expanded thyroid clonotypes (frequency above 0.001) were also detected in blood, suggesting blood repertoires may reflect thyroid immune responses. During validation, the model predicted progression to ophthalmopathy a median of about 6.5 months ahead of onset, with more than 55% sensitivity and less than 85% specificity. In cross-validation, a model built on a 13 V-J signature told ophthalmopathy apart from stable hyperthyroidism with 87.88% sensitivity and about 81% specificity, and in testing the same model reached 80%/75%. No statistical method was used to set the sample size in advance, and investigators knew the group allocation.

TCR beta CDR3 regions were amplified from RNA transcripts. A first-round RT-PCR of the TCR CDR3 used the HTBI primer set with the Qiagen OneStep RT-PCR kit. Libraries were constructed in a second round of multiplex PCR, after which size selection and purification were performed. Paired-end sequencing of the libraries was performed with 100 bp reads on an Illumina HiSeq2000. The original pipeline was this. Raw data were processed with SOAPnuke, discarding reads with adapters, uncalled bases, mean Phred below 15, or no exact constant-primer or identifier match. High-quality paired reads were merged using COPE v1.2.5, and each unique nucleotide sequence was defined as a clonotype. Clonotypes were aligned to IMGT TRBV, TRBD and TRBJ reference segments using MiTCR v1.1. Only V-J combinations with frequency above 0.0001, covering approximately 99% of repertoires, were analysed. A TCS score was defined as the ratio between F50 (clonal expansion) and ExV (chaos), using BLOSUM62-based TCRdist between CDR3 peptides within each V-J. Welch's t-statistics and random forest reduced roughly 540 V-J features to some 14, which were used in a naive Bayes classifier (R e1071). The raw public data were reprocessed by TCRdb itself: fastp quality trimming at Q25, MiXCR clonotype calling, in-frame beta chains only. Records with the same CDR3 protein are collapsed into one entry carrying the most frequent genes and DNA. The V and J calls were not made by the authors but by TCRdb's processing. The sample profile shows 550,000 to 650,000 distinct CDR3 sequences; over 11% of them were found once. The ten largest clones capture roughly 6.2% of the sample.

This sequence was found in a woman aged 25 to 39 with Graves' hyperthyroidism that later progressed to Graves' ophthalmopathy. The specimen was blood. The rearranged segments are TRBV20-1 and TRBJ1-1; there is no confident call for the D gene. The DNA is as follows: TGCAGTGCTAGAGTAGTGAACACTGAAGCTTTCCTT. Its protein product is CSARVVNTEAFL.